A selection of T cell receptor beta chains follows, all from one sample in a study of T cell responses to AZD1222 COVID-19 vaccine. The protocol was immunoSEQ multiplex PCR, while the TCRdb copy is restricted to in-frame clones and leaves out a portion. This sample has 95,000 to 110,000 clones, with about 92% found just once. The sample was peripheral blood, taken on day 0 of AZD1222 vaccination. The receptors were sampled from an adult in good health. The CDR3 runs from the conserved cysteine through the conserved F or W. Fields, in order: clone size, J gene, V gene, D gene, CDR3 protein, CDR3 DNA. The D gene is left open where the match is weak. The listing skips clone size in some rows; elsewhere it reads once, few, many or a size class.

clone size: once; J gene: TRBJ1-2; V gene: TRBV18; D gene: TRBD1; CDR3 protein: CASSPGQGYGYTF; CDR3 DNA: TGTGCCAGCTCACCGGGACAGGGGTATGGCTACACCTTC
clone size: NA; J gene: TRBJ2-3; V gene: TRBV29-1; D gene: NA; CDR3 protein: CSAASVADTQYF; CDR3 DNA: TGCAGCGCCGCCTCGGTTGCAGATACGCAGTATTTT
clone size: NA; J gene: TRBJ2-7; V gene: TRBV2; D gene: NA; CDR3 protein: CASYILGEQYF; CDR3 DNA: TGTGCCAGCTACATTCTGGGGGAGCAGTACTTC
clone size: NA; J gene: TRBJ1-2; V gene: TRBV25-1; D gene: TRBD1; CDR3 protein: CASRGQANYGYTF; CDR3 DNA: TGTGCCAGTCGCGGACAGGCCAACTATGGCTACACCTTC
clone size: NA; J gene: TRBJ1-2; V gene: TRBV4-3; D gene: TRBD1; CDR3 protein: CASSQAVVQGARGYGYTF; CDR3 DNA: TGCGCCAGCAGCCAAGCCGTCGTCCAGGGGGCGCGGGGCTATGGCTACACCTTC
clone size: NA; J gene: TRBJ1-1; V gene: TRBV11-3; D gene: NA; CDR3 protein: CASSPRNRTEAFF; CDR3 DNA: TGTGCCAGCAGCCCCCGGAATCGGACTGAAGCTTTCTTT
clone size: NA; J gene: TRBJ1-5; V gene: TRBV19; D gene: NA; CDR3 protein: CASSRQEVNQPQHF; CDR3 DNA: TGTGCCAGTAGTCGACAGGAGGTCAATCAGCCCCAGCATTTT
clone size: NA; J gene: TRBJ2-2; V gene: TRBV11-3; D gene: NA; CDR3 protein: CASSSGRGANTGELFF; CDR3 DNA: TGTGCCAGCAGCTCCGGTCGGGGCGCGAACACCGGGGAGCTGTTTTTT
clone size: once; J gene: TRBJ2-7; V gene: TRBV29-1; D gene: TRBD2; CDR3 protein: CRKPGGSPYEQYF; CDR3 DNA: TGCAGAAAACCGGGGGGATCCCCCTACGAGCAGTACTTC
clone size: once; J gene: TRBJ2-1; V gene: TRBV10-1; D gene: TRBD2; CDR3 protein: CASSEGDSGGACNEQFF; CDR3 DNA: TGCGCCAGCAGTGAGGGTGATAGCGGGGGGGCCTGCAATGAGCAGTTCTTC
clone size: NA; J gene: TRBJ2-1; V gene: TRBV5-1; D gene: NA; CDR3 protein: CASSLGTGQFF; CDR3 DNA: TGCGCCAGCAGCTTGGGGACGGGGCAGTTCTTC
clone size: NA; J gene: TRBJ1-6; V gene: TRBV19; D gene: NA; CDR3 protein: CASSVGYNSPLHF; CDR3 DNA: TGTGCCAGTAGTGTGGGATATAATTCACCCCTCCACTTT
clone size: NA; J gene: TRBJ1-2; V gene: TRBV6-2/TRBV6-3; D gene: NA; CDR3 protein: CASSSGQTNYGYTF; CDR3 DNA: TGTGCCAGCAGTTCGGGACAAACTAACTATGGCTACACCTTC
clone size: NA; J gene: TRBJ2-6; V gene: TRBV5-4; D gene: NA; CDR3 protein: CASGPGANVLTF; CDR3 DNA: TGTGCCAGCGGACCTGGGGCCAACGTCCTGACTTTC
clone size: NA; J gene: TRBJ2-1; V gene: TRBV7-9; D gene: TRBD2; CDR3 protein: CASSQLAGGNNEQFF; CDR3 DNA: TGTGCCAGCAGCCAACTAGCGGGGGGCAACAATGAGCAGTTCTTC
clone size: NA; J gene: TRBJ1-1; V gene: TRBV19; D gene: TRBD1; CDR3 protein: CASSISGGETEAFF; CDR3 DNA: TGTGCCAGTAGTATTTCAGGGGGCGAAACTGAAGCTTTCTTT
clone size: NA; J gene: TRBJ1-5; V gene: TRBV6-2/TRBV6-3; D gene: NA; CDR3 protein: CASSWDNNQPQHF; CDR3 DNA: TGTGCCAGCAGTTGGGATAATAATCAGCCCCAGCATTTT
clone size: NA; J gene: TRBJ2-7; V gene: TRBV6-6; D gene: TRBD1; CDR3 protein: CASDSGQSSYEQYF; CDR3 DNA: TGTGCCAGCGATTCGGGACAGAGCTCCTACGAGCAGTACTTC
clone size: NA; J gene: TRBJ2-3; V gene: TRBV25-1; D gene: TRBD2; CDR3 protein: CASSDLIGSGGFTDTQYF; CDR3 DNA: TGTGCCAGCAGTGATCTTATCGGTAGCGGGGGTTTCACAGATACGCAGTATTTT
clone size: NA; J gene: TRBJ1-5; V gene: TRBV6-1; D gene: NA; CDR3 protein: CASSESVSRPLAQHF; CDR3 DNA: TGTGCCAGCAGTGAATCGGTTAGCAGGCCCCTGGCCCAGCATTTT
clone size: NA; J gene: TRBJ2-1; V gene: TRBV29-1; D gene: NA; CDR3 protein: CSAARGSSQNEQFF; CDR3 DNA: TGCAGCGCCGCCCGAGGGAGCTCCCAAAATGAGCAGTTCTTC
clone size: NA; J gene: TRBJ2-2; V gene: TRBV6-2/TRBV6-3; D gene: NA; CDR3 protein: CASSYRTGELFF; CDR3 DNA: TGTGCCAGCAGTTACCGCACCGGGGAGCTGTTTTTT
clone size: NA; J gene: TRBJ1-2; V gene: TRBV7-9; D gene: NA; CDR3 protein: CASSLGGFYGYTF; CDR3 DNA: TGTGCCAGCAGCTTAGGAGGGTTCTATGGCTACACCTTC
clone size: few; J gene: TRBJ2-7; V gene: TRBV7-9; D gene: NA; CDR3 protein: CASSLGRGRDEQYF; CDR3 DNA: TGTGCCAGCAGCTTAGGGCGGGGCCGGGACGAGCAGTACTTC
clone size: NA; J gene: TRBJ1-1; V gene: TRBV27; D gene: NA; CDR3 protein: CASSSLLNTEAFF; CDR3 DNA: TGTGCCAGCAGCTCGTTGTTGAACACTGAAGCTTTCTTT
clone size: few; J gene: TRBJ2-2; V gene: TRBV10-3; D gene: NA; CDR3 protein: CAISESGASPLAPGELFF; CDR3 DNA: TGTGCCATCAGTGAGTCGGGGGCTTCACCCTTAGCCCCCGGGGAGCTGTTTTTT
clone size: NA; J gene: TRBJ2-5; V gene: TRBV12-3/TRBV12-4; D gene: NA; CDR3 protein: CASSLGDSETQYF; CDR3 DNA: TGTGCCAGCAGTTTAGGGGACTCCGAGACCCAGTACTTC
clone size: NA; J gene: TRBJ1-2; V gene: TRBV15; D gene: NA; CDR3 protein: CATSRDYQVEIPYGYTF; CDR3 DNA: TGTGCCACCAGCAGAGATTATCAGGTGGAGATCCCCTATGGCTACACCTTC
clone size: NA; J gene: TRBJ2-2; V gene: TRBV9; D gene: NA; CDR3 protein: CAPRGRRELFF; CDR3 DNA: TGTGCCCCGAGGGGCCGGAGGGAGCTGTTTTTT
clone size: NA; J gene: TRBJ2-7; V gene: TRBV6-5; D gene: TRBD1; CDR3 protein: CASSSRPGTASYEQYF; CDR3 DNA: TGTGCCAGCAGTTCACGTCCCGGGACAGCCTCCTACGAGCAGTACTTC
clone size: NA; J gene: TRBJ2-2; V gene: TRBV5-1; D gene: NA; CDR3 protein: CASSPYRDTGELFF; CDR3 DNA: TGCGCCAGCAGCCCATACAGGGACACCGGGGAGCTGTTTTTT
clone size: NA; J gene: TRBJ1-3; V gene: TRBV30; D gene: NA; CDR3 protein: CAWSLTAGNTIYF; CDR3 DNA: TGTGCCTGGAGTCTTACAGCTGGAAACACCATATATTTT
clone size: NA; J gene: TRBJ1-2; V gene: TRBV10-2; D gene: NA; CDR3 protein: CASSEGGNYGYTF; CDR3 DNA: TGCGCCAGCAGTGAGGGGGGAAACTATGGCTACACCTTC
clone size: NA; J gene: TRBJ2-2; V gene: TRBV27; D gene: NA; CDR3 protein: CASSTKRGRMDGELFF; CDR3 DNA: TGTGCCAGCAGTACGAAACGGGGCCGTATGGACGGGGAGCTGTTTTTT
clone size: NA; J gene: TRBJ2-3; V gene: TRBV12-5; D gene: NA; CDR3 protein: CASGPGHNVATDTQYF; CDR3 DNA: TGTGCTAGTGGCCCTGGACACAACGTGGCAACAGATACGCAGTATTTT
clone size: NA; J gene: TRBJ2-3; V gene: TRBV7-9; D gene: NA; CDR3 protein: CASSLSQDTQYF; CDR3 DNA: TGTGCCAGCAGCTTATCGCAAGATACGCAGTATTTT
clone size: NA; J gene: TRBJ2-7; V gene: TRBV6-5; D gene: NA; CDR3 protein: CASSYLGGRYEQYF; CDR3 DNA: TGTGCCAGCAGTTATCTCGGGGGACGCTACGAGCAGTACTTC
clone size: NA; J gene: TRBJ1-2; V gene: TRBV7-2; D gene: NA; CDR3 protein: CASSLGLGGGYYGYTF; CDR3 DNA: TGTGCCAGCAGCTTAGGGCTTGGGGGGGGATACTATGGCTACACCTTC
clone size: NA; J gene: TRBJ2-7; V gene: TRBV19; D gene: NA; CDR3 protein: CASKNAGAYNYEQYF; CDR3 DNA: TGTGCCAGTAAGAACGCGGGGGCCTACAACTACGAGCAGTACTTC
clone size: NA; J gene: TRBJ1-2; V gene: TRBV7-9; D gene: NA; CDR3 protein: CASSTGTIYGYTF; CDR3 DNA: TGTGCCAGCAGCACCGGGACAATTTATGGCTACACCTTC
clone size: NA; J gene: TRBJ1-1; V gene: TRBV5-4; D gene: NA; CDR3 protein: CASSSWVTGNTEAFF; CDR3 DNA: TGTGCCAGCAGCTCCTGGGTGACAGGCAACACTGAAGCTTTCTTT